The clone carrying this TCR beta chain has at least ten counts. These data come from a study of T cell responses to AZD1222 COVID-19 vaccine. At the level of the study: Samples with a second dose at about 4 or about 12 weeks were pooled together.

Here immunoSEQ multiplex PCR was the method, and the copy in TCRdb shows in-frame clones only, minus some. The sample has about 120,000 clones; roughly nine tenths are singletons. The CDR3 covers 16 residues. Germline V gene sequence: CDR1 SEHNR, CDR2 FQNEAQ (reference sequence). The germline V and J ends were trimmed by 7 bases and 9 bases, with 25 bases remaining between them. This specimen was peripheral blood, taken on day 0 of AZD1222 vaccination. The source of this sequence is an adult in good health. The chain has TRBV7-9 and TRBJ2-1, with a tentative D call TRBD2 (6 bases). The DNA for the CDR3 is TGTGCCAGCAACAAATTAGCGGAAAAGCTGGGGGGTGAGCAGTTCTTC. Its protein is CASNKLAEKLGGEQFF.